The T cell receptor beta chain described here comes from a study of cytomegalovirus exposure and HLA in healthy donors. With 60 Vbeta and 13 Jbeta primers, the PCR was carried out. Profiled with immunoSEQ multiplex PCR; TCRdb holds only in-frame clones, not every one. The sample carries about 110,000 clones, about three quarters recorded once. With respect to this clone: The junction and the germline gene differ at one end; a read error may be behind it.

This sequence was found in a woman between 50 and 59 years old in good health and CMV-seropositive. Source material: PBMCs.

Written as DNA, the CDR3 is TGTGCCAGCACTTACCGGGACAGGGTCTACGAGCAGTACTTC. Its protein product is CASTYRDRVYEQYF. This sequence joins TRBV6-6 and TRBJ2-5; 9 bases are a match to TRBD1. The DNA end favors TRBJ2-7, so the J call may be wrong. Germline V CDR1 and CDR2: MNHNY, SVGAGI (reference sequence). The CDR3 runs to 14 residues.